What follows are 27 T cell receptor beta chains derived from one specimen sequenced in a study of blood T cell repertoires in COVID-19. Measured with immunoSEQ multiplex PCR; TCRdb has only the in-frame clones, and not every one. This sample yields about 170,000 clones, of which over 80% are seen a single time; approximately 4.7% belongs to the top ten. The sample consisted of PBMCs or T cells enriched from blood (not recorded which). These receptor sequences come from a woman in her forties or fifties who had recovered from COVID-19.

This chain joins TRBV28 and TRBJ2-7, with D maybe TRBD1 (5 bases). Deletions cut 7 bases from V and 1 base from J, with 14 bases between. The germline CDR1 and CDR2 sequences are MDHEN and SYDVKM. This CDR3 region has 14 residues. The CDR3: CASTKNRQSYEQYV. The CDR3 DNA reads as TGTGCCAGCACAAAAAACAGACAGTCCTACGAGCAGTACGTC.

CDR3 sequence reads: CASSLSGRVRSGYTF. The CDR3 bases are TGTGCCAGCAGCTTGTCGGGCAGGGTGAGGAGCGGCTACACCTTC. V gene TRBV5-4 combines with J gene TRBJ1-2; weak D call: TRBD1 (5 bases). The V gene's germline CDR1 is SGHNT and CDR2 YYREEE (reference sequence). CDR3 size: 15 residues. V dropped 1 base and J dropped 8 bases, with 18 bases sitting between them.

The chain uses TRBV7-3 and TRBJ1-1; the D is unclear. The CDR3 covers 11 residues. Germline V gene data show CDR1 as SGHTA and CDR2 as FQGTGA. V gave up 3 bases and J gave up 11 bases, with 10 bases separating them. The CDR3: CASSLLTRAFF. The DNA for the CDR3 is TGTGCCAGCAGCTTGCTCACCCGGGCTTTCTTT. Full variable domain (rest looked up from reference TRBV7-3 and TRBJ1-1): GAGVSQTPSNKVTEKGKYVELRCDPISGHTALYWYRQSLGQGPEFLIYFQGTGAADDSGLPNDRFFAVRPEGSVSTLKIQRTERGDSAVYLCASSLLTRAFFGQGTRLTVV.

V is TRBV10-3 and J is TRBJ1-5, with D tentatively TRBD1 (5 bases). V was clipped by 11 bases and J by 2 bases, with 13 bases between them. The CDR3 loop spans 13 amino acids. Germline loops: CDR1 ENHRY, CDR2 SYGVKD. The CDR3 bases are TGTGCCGTAGGTGTAGGGGGCAATCAGCCCCAGCATTTT. It yields the protein CAVGVGGNQPQHF.

The rearrangement links TRBV9 to TRBJ1-1, with D hard to call. CDR3 length: 15 residues. In germline, CDR1 is SGDLS, CDR2 YYNGEE. Trimming took 0 bases from V and 6 from J, leaving 15 bases between them. CDR3 DNA: TGTGCCAGCAGCGTAGGAGGAGCTGATTGGGCTGAAGCTTTCTTT. Translating it yields CASSVGGADWAEAFF.

The chain combines TRBV28 with TRBJ1-2; D is unresolved. Trimming shortened V by 2 bases and J by 8 bases, and 15 bases separated the two germline ends. Germline assignment: CDR1 MDHEN and CDR2 SYDVKM. The CDR3 extends over 14 amino acids. CDR3 amino acids: CASSLGLPSEGYTF. The CDR3, as DNA: TGTGCCAGCAGTTTAGGACTTCCCTCGGAGGGCTACACCTTC.

The chain uses TRBV11-3 and TRBJ2-3; the D gene is possibly TRBD1 (7 bases). Trimming took 4 bases from V and 2 from J, leaving 16 bases between them. Germline V gene sequence: CDR1 SGHNT, CDR2 YENEEA. There are 16 residues in the CDR3. CDR3 sequence: CASSSPGDRLTDTQYF. The CDR3 DNA reads as TGTGCCAGCAGCTCCCCGGGGGACAGACTCACAGATACGCAGTATTTT.

This clone was seen a single time. The genes are TRBV20-1 and TRBJ2-3; a possible D gene is TRBD1 (5 bases). Germline CDR1 reads DFQATT; CDR2 reads SNEGSKA (reference sequence). The CDR3 has 14 amino acids. Trimming left V 3 bases short and J 0 bases short, with 10 bases between. CDR3 region: CSASLQGSTDTQYF. DNA of the CDR3: TGCAGTGCTAGTCTGCAGGGTAGCACAGATACGCAGTATTTT.

V and J are TRBV10-3 and TRBJ1-4; 9 bases are a match to TRBD1. V lost 6 bases to trimming and J lost 7 bases; unmatched junction nucleotides: 6. The CDR3 contains 14 residues. Germline V gene sequence: CDR1 ENHRY, CDR2 SYGVKD. The DNA for the CDR3 is TGTGCCATCAGGGCGGGACAGGGTCGTGAAAAACTGTTTTTT. This gives the protein CAIRAGQGREKLFF.

The chain joins TRBV7-9 to TRBJ2-1; TRBD1 matches 7 bases. CDR1 SEHNR and CDR2 FQNEAQ come from the germline V gene (reference sequence). The length of the CDR3 is 14 residues. Trimming removed 8 bases from V and 5 bases from J; junction bases left unmatched: 9. The CDR3 loop is CASRRYRGHNEQFF. The DNA of the CDR3 is TGTGCCAGCCGCCGGTACAGGGGCCACAATGAGCAGTTCTTC.

The sample holds many counts of this clone. The chain is built from TRBV27 and TRBJ1-4; TRBD1 aligns across 7 bases. The CDR3 sequence is 14 residues long. The ends lost 3 bases at V and 7 bases at J; junction bases unmatched: 5. Germline CDR1 and CDR2: MNHEY and SMNVEV (reference sequence). CDR3 amino acids: CASSLQQGSEKLFF. CDR3 in DNA: TGTGCCAGCAGTTTGCAACAGGGGAGTGAAAAACTGTTTTTT.

The table lists this clone with a count of one. This chain connects TRBV4-2 to TRBJ1-1; TRBD1 aligns across 7 bases. This CDR3 is 17 amino acids long. V trimming: 1 base; J trimming: 6 bases; junction bases outside the gene matches: 14. CDR1 and CDR2 (germline): LGHNA, YNFKEQ. The CDR3: CASSQVAQGSGRPEAFF. CDR3 sequence (DNA): TGTGCCAGCAGCCAAGTAGCACAGGGGAGCGGTAGGCCTGAAGCTTTCTTT.

The chain has TRBV7-2 and TRBJ1-6; weak D call: TRBD1 (6 bases). V was pared by 1 base and J by 9 bases, with 13 bases between. The V gene's germline CDR1 is SGHTA and CDR2 FQGNSA. This CDR3 is 15 amino acids long. The CDR3 nucleotides are TGTGCCAGCAGCTTAGAACAGGGCAGGAGTTCACCCCTCCACTTT. As protein: CASSLEQGRSSPLHF. The variable domain in full, with the rest retrieved from reference TRBV7-2 and TRBJ1-6, is GAGVSQSPSNKVTEKGKDVELRCDPISGHTALYWYRQSLGQGLEFLIYFQGNSAPDKSGLPSDRFSAERTGGSVSTLTIQRTQQEDSAVYLCASSLEQGRSSPLHFGNGTRLTVT.

The chain employs TRBV7-9 and TRBJ1-1; the match to TRBD1 covers 7 bases. V shed 5 bases, J shed 1 base, and the junction held 7 bases outside the gene matches. Germline loops: CDR1 SEHNR, CDR2 FQNEAQ (reference sequence). This CDR3 region has 15 residues. CDR3 sequence: CASSTRQGTNTEAFF. Here the CDR3 DNA reads TGTGCCAGCAGCACCCGACAGGGAACGAACACTGAAGCTTTCTTT.

V usage is TRBV5-1 and J usage is TRBJ1-1, with 8 positions matching TRBD1. CDR1 is SGHRS, CDR2 YFSETQ, per germline. The V gene end was trimmed by 4 bases and the J gene end by 1 base; junction bases not matched to a gene: 3. CDR3 length: 14 amino acids. The CDR3 DNA reads TGCGCCAGCAGCCAGGGGACAGGGAACACTGAAGCTTTCTTT. This codes for CASSQGTGNTEAFF.

The table lists this clone with a few counts. This chain uses TRBV5-1 with TRBJ1-1; 8 positions agree with TRBD1. The junction had 8 bases not matched to a gene; V was cut back by 4 bases and J by 6 bases. Germline V CDR1 and CDR2: SGHRS, YFSETQ. This CDR3 is built from 14 residues. The CDR3 DNA sequence: TGCGCCAGCAGCGGACAGACAGGGGACCCTGAAGCTTTCTTT. Translating gives CASSGQTGDPEAFF.

The V gene is TRBV7-9, the J gene TRBJ1-1; D perhaps matches TRBD1 (5 bases). Germline CDR1 SEHNR, CDR2 FQNEAQ (reference sequence). V was cut by 5 bases and J by 7 bases, with 14 bases left in between. This CDR3 comprises 13 residues. For the CDR3, the DNA is TGTGCCAGCAGCCCAGGGCCGTTCGGTGAAGCTTTCTTT. Translating gives CASSPGPFGEAFF.

The chain carries TRBV20-1 and TRBJ1-2; no clear D. This CDR3 region has 11 residues. The germline CDR1 and CDR2 sequences are DFQATT and SNEGSKA (reference sequence). Trimming left V 5 bases short and J 7 bases short, with 11 bases between. The CDR3, as DNA: TGCAGTGCTCCCGGGAAAGGTGGCTACACCTTC. Translation: CSAPGKGGYTF.

The rearrangement uses TRBV10-3 and TRBJ1-1, with TRBD1 matching over 10 bases. The CDR3 length is 15 residues. With V trimmed by 7 bases and J by 6 bases, 11 bases remained unmatched. Germline CDR1 ENHRY, CDR2 SYGVKD. The CDR3 here is CAINRSDRGQSEAFF. DNA for the CDR3: TGTGCCATCAACCGGAGTGACAGGGGGCAGTCTGAAGCTTTCTTT.

This rearrangement joins TRBV19 to TRBJ1-5; D not certain. In germline, CDR1 is LNHDA, CDR2 SQIVND (reference sequence). The CDR3 is 15 amino acids. The V and J ends lost 7 bases and 2 bases respectively, with 15 bases between them. This chain's CDR3 is CASTPLNSGNQPQHF. CDR3 sequence (DNA): TGTGCCAGTACTCCCCTTAACTCTGGCAATCAGCCCCAGCATTTT.

This clone was counted a few times. This sequence joins TRBV11-2 and TRBJ1-2; D uncertain. The V gene lost 1 base and the J gene lost 2 bases, with 11 bases spanning the gap. This CDR3 has 15 amino acids. Germline-derived CDR1 and CDR2 are SGHAT and FQNNGV. The CDR3 reads CASSLGRVINYGYTF. In DNA form, the CDR3 reads TGTGCCAGCAGCTTAGGACGGGTAATCAACTATGGCTACACCTTC.

The chain links TRBV7-8 to TRBJ1-1, with a weak D call TRBD1 (5 bases). Per the germline V gene, CDR1 is SGHVS and CDR2 is FQNEAQ. V lost 5 bases and J lost 0, with 25 bases in between. The CDR3 is 19 residues long. Here the CDR3 reads CASSPEVGGRGLLNTEAFF. CDR3 nucleotides: TGTGCCAGCAGCCCAGAGGTTGGCGGGAGGGGACTACTGAACACTGAAGCTTTCTTT.

The V gene is TRBV6-2 or TRBV6-3, the J gene TRBJ2-1; 7 bases are a match to TRBD1. J gave up 8 bases and V 6 bases, and 7 bases lay outside the gene matches. The CDR3 consists of 13 residues. The germline CDR1 and CDR2 sequences are MNHEY and SVGEGT. The CDR3 sequence is CASSQNRGHEQFF. As DNA, the CDR3 is TGTGCCAGCAGCCAAAACAGGGGCCATGAGCAGTTCTTC.

This clone has just one count. The CDR3 nucleotides read TGTGCCAGCAGCTGGGCCGGGGACAGGGTTGGAGAGACCCAGTACTTC. This codes for CASSWAGDRVGETQYF. The rearrangement joins TRBV5-6 to TRBJ2-5; 9 bases match TRBD1. The CDR3 has 16 amino acids. With 3 bases clipped from V and 4 bases from J, the junction kept 10 bases outside the gene matches. Looked up from germline, CDR1 is SGHDT and CDR2 is YYEEEE.

The chain uses TRBV28 and TRBJ1-4; D may be TRBD1 (5 bases). V was cut by 2 bases and J by 7 bases, with 11 bases left in between. The germline V gene has CDR1 MDHEN and CDR2 SYDVKM. This CDR3 contains 14 residues. CDR3 coding DNA: TGTGCCAGCAGTTTAAGTGGAGACAGTGAAAAACTGTTTTTT. It specifies CASSLSGDSEKLFF.

J is TRBJ2-3 and V is TRBV7-8; D might be TRBD2 (5 bases). Between the trimmed V and J ends, which lost 6 bases and 4 bases, there was a span of 14 bases. This CDR3 spans 14 amino acids. Germline CDR1 SGHVS, CDR2 FQNEAQ. This CDR3 reads CASSLGESPDTQYF. DNA for the CDR3: TGTGCCAGCAGTCTCGGGGAATCCCCAGATACGCAGTATTTT.

This clone was detected a few times. The V gene is TRBV7-2, the J gene TRBJ1-1, with D perhaps matching TRBD1 (6 bases). Germline V gene data show CDR1 as SGHTA and CDR2 as FQGNSA. The CDR3 consists of 12 residues. Between the trimmed V and J ends, which lost 3 bases and 10 bases, there was a span of 12 bases. The DNA of the CDR3 is TGTGCCAGCAGCTTCGACAGGTACCTAGCTTTCTTT. Protein product: CASSFDRYLAFF.